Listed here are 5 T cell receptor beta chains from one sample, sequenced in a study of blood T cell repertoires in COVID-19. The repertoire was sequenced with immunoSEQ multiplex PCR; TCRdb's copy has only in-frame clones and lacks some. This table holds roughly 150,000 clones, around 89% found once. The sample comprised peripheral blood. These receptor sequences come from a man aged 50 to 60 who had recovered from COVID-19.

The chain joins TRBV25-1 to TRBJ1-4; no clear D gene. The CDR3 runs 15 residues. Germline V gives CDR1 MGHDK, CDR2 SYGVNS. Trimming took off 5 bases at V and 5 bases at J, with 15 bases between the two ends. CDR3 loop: CASSPHPRENEKLFF. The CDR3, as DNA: TGTGCCAGCAGTCCGCACCCAAGAGAAAATGAAAAACTGTTTTTT.

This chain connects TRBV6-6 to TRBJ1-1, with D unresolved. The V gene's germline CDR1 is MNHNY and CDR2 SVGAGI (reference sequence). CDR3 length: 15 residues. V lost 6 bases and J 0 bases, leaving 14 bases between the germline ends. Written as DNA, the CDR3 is TGTGCCAGCAGCGCCCTGAGGCAGATGAACACTGAAGCTTTCTTT. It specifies CASSALRQMNTEAFF.

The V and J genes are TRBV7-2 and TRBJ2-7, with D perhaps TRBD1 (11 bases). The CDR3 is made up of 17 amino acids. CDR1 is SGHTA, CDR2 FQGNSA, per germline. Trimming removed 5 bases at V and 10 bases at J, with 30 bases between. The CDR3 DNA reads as TGTGCCAGCAGCCCACGAGGACAGGGGGCTGCTAGCGGGGGACAGTACTTC. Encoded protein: CASSPRGQGAASGGQYF.

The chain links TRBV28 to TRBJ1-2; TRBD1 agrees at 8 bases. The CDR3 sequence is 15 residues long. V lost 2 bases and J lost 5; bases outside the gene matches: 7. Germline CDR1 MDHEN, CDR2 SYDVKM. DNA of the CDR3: TGTGCCAGCAGTTTAACTCCAGGGGGCGGGTATGGCTACACCTTC. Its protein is CASSLTPGGGYGYTF.

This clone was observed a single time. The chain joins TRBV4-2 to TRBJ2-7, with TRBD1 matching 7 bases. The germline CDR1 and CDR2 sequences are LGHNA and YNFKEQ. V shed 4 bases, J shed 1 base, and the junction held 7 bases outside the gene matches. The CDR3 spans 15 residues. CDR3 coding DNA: TGTGCCAGCAGCCCACCGGGACAGAGATCCTACGAGCAGTACTTC. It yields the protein CASSPPGQRSYEQYF.